This T cell receptor (beta chain) was obtained from a study of identical twins. The CDR3 runs 15 residues. The germline V and J ends were trimmed by 5 bases and 5 bases, with 20 bases remaining between them. The germline CDR1 and CDR2 sequences are SGHRS and YFSETQ. Using its own MiXCR run on the 5' RACE reads, TCRdb lists one record per CDR3 protein. The table lists about 890,000 distinct CDR3 sequences, roughly 12% of them singletons. This same sample was also taken into another study, of yellow fever vaccine responses in identical twins.

The sample was PBMCs. The clonotype was recovered from a woman under 30 in good health. The V call is TRBV5-1, the J call TRBJ2-7, with D tentatively TRBD2 (5 bases). The CDR3, as DNA: TGCGCCAGCAGAGCTCGGGGTTATGGTACGGACGAGCAGTACTTC. Its translation: CASRARGYGTDEQYF.